Detailed here is one T cell receptor beta chain. This clonotype was detected only a few times. The specificity of this receptor is unknown. Per-base quality was not reported, and no clone a single base away is much larger than it. The data originate from a study of response to subunit inactivated influenza vaccine (dated by TCRdb to between 2018 and 2020). About the study as a whole: Deep quantitative profiling of the T cell receptor repertoire was used in the study to follow responses to a trivalent subunit inactivated influenza vaccine. Overall study results and their limits: It was suggested by the authors that each seasonal influenza vaccination may recruit only a limited number of new T cells.

The method behind the library was RT-PCR. Sequencing was carried out with an Illumina HiSeq 2500. TCRdb cleaned the public reads at Q25 with fastp, built clones with MiXCR and kept in-frame beta chains. Rows merge per CDR3 protein into single entries with the most common DNA and genes. This sample has hundreds of thousands of distinct CDR3 sequences in its table, and 11% of those were observed once. In total, the top ten clones hold 9.5% to 11% of the sample. Trimmed from V: 9 bases; trimmed from J: 5 bases; junction bases lacking a gene match: 6. Inclusive of the bounding cysteine and phenylalanine, the CDR3 is 13 residues long. The sequence is cut down to CDR3 DNA, 39 bases in frame from base 1. CDR1 is given as MDHEN and CDR2 as SYDVKM, both from the germline V gene. The same data also contributed to another study, on T cells expressing NK-cell markers. As the second study states: 5'RACE template switching, by which a universal primer site and unique molecular identifiers were added, was used to make TCR beta cDNA libraries. In sorted CD3+CD56+NKG2C+, CD3+CD56+NKG2C- and CD3+CD56-NKG2C+ T-cell subsets from several donors, TCR beta-chain repertoires were profiled. Of the eight sequenced donors, seven were found to be HCMV-seropositive and one was found to be HCMV-seronegative. In several experiments an anti-gammadeltaTCR antibody was added to restrict sorting to alphabetaTCR-expressing T cells. In 6 or 7 donors, the dominant CD3+CD56+NKG2C+ clonotypes ranked among the top 10 CD8+ clonotypes, making up roughly 1.0-8% of CD8+ T cells. Those dominant clonotypes were again the most abundant among CD3+CD56-NKG2C+ cells in a few donors, at about 28.3-60.1%. It remained unclear whether the expanded NKG2C-expressing T cell clones were specific for HCMV antigens. All eight donors whose samples were sequenced were randomly selected healthy volunteers, three of them men and five women. To determine HCMV serostatus, a commercial ELISA kit was used to detect HCMV-specific IgG in serum. Peripheral blood mononuclear cells were isolated from blood by Ficoll density gradient centrifugation. For about 6 donors, unsorted PBMC were also used to sequence bulk peripheral blood T-cell repertoires. Synthesis of cDNA was primed from the TCR beta constant segment and was followed by two consecutive PCR amplification steps. Sequencing of the libraries produced 2 x 150 bp reads on Illumina HiSeq 2000/2500, MiSeq or NextSeq. MIGEC was used to demultiplex reads and group reads by UMI, and MiTCR was used to assemble and quantify clonotypes. To exclude erroneous sequences, only TCR cDNA sequences supported by at least two reads were retained. The tcR package was used for downstream repertoire analysis, and clonotypes were matched across fractions by CDR3 nucleotide sequence plus V segment. VDJmatch was used to annotate antigen specificity against VDJdb, with one amino acid substitution in CDR3 allowed.

Material: PBMCs from blood, obtained on the day of vaccination. The chain is made from TRBV28 and TRBJ1-1, and 10 bases in between align with TRBD1. This sequence was found in a man in his forties or fifties who received an inactivated influenza vaccine. Donor details come from another sample of the same person, matched by shared clones. This receptor has the CDR3 CASKGQGSTEAFF. The sequenced DNA is TGTGCCAGTAAGGGACAGGGGTCTACTGAAGCTTTCTTT.